The 2 T cell receptor beta chains in this list originate from one sample, sequenced in a study of HIV-infected patients and healthy controls. Alpha and beta constant-region primers primed reverse transcription of 500 to 550 ng RNA. Using multiplexing indices, alpha and beta chain libraries were generated apart by chain-specific third strand synthesis. MiXCR, applied by TCRdb to the 5' RACE reads, yields one record per CDR3 protein. The table records roughly 7,500 distinct CDR3 sequences, approximately 8.4% of them present only once. Whole blood was used without fractionation, so all unsorted peripheral T cells were included. Material: blood, obtained before antiretroviral therapy. The source of these receptors is an adult with HIV infection.

This clonotype was detected ten times or more. V usage is TRBV7-6 and J usage is TRBJ2-3; the match to TRBD1 covers 7 bases. The germline CDR1 and CDR2 sequences are SGHVS and FNYEAQ. The CDR3 contains 15 residues. The trim removed 5 bases at V and 4 bases at J, leaving 9 bases unmatched. CDR3 loop: CASSITGAVSDTQYF. The CDR3 bases are TGTGCCAGCAGCATTACAGGGGCAGTGTCAGATACGCAGTATTTT.

Here the CDR3 reads CASSAEPQGSGTEAFF. CDR3 nucleotide sequence: TGCGCCAGCAGCGCAGAACCACAGGGCTCGGGCACTGAAGCTTTCTTT. This chain links TRBV5-1 with TRBJ1-1; possibly TRBD1 for D (6 bases). V gave up 4 bases and J gave up 4 bases, with 20 bases separating them. The germline V gene has CDR1 SGHRS and CDR2 YFSETQ. This CDR3 is 16 amino acids long.